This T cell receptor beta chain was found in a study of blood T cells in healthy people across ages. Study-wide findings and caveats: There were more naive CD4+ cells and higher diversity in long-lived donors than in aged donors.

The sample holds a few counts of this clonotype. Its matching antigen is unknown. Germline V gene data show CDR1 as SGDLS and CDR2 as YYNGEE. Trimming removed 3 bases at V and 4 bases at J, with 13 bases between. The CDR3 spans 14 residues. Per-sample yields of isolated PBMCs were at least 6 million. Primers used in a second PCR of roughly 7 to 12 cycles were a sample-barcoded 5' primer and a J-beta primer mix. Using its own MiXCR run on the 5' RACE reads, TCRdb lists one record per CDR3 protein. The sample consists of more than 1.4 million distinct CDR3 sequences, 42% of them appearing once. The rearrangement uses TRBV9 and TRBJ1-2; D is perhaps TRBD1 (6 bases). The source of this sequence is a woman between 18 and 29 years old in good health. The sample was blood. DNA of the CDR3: TGTGCCAGCAGCGGATCAGGACAGAGCTATGGCTACACCTTC. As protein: CASSGSGQSYGYTF.